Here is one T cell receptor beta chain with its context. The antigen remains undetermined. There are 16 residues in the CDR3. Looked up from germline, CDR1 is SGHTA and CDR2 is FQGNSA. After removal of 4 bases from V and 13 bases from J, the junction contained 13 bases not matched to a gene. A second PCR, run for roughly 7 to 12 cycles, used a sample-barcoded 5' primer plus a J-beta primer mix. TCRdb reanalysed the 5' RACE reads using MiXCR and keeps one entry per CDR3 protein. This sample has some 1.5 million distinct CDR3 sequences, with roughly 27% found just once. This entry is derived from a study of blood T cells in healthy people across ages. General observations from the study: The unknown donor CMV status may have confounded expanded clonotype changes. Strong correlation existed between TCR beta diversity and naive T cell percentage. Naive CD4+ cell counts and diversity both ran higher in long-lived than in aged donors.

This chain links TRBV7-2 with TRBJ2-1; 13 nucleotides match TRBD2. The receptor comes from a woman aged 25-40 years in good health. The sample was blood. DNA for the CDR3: TGTGCCAGCAGCTCCCAGGGACTAGCGGGAAGAGGGACCCAGTTCTTC. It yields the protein CASSSQGLAGRGTQFF. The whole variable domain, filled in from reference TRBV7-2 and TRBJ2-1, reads GAGVSQSPSNKVTEKGKDVELRCDPISGHTALYWYRQSLGQGLEFLIYFQGNSAPDKSGLPSDRFSAERTGGSVSTLTIQRTQQEDSAVYLCASSSQGLAGRGTQFFGPGTRLTVL.